The source of this TCR beta chain is a study of cytomegalovirus exposure and HLA in healthy donors. Donors sampled were nominally healthy, though unrecorded immune exposures were likely. In regard to this clone: Its cognate antigen is unknown.

Study-level points and caveats: Reports described diagnosis of cytomegalovirus status by the classifier as highly specific and sensitive. In a later analysis, HLA-C alleles had the fewest associated TCRs, DRB1 alleles the most.

PCR used 60 Vbeta primers and 13 Jbeta primers. TCRdb's table, derived via immunoSEQ multiplex PCR, lists solely in-frame clones and lacks some. Among 100,000 to 150,000 clones listed, roughly 89% were seen once. The germline CDR1 and CDR2 sequences are MGHDK and SYGVNS. The V and J ends lost 1 base and 0 bases respectively, with 3 bases between them. The CDR3 consists of 13 residues. The V gene is TRBV25-1, the J gene TRBJ2-5; the D is unclear. This receptor was obtained from a woman aged 25 to 45 in good health and CMV-seronegative. The sequenced sample was PBMCs. The CDR3 coding sequence is TGTGCCAGCAGTGAATCAAACCAAGAGACCCAGTACTTC. Amino acid sequence: CASSESNQETQYF.